What follows are 24 T cell receptor beta chains derived from one specimen sequenced in a study of blood T cell repertoires in COVID-19 (TCRdb year 2020). Receptors were amplified or captured by the immunoSEQ multiplex PCR assay. TCRdb holds this immuneACCESS table with in-frame rearrangements only. Some clones are missing; in checked studies, unresolved V genes explain under half, and the rest has no known cause. In this sample the table shows 66,000 or so clones, more than 70% of which occur a single time. Under 8% of the sample goes to the ten largest clones. Sequenced: peripheral blood. The receptors come from a man over 45 with active COVID-19.

This clone was seen once. The chain joins TRBV19 to TRBJ2-1; D is unresolved. Germline CDR1 is LNHDA and CDR2 is SQIVND (reference sequence). This CDR3 has 11 amino acids. V dropped 3 bases and J dropped 9 bases, with 6 bases sitting between them. The CDR3: CASSISFEQFF. The CDR3 DNA reads TGTGCCAGTAGTATTTCCTTTGAGCAGTTCTTC.

This sequence joins TRBV19 and TRBJ2-3, with 7 positions matching TRBD1. Germline V gives CDR1 LNHDA, CDR2 SQIVND (reference sequence). Losses at the gene ends were 3 bases for V and 9 bases for J; bases not matched to a gene: 3. The CDR3 runs to 12 residues. The CDR3 reads CASSIHRGTQYF. The CDR3 DNA follows: TGTGCCAGTAGTATTCACAGGGGCACGCAGTATTTT.

The genes are TRBV5-1 and TRBJ2-7, with D maybe TRBD1 (6 bases). Per germline, CDR1 SGHRS and CDR2 YFSETQ. Deletions cut 0 bases from V and 5 bases from J, with 12 bases between. The CDR3 loop spans 14 amino acids. CDR3 sequence (DNA): TGCGCCAGCAGCTTGGGGACAGCGAGGAACGAGCAGTACTTC. This gives the protein CASSLGTARNEQYF.

The gene calls are TRBV5-1 and TRBJ2-3, with 8 bases fitting TRBD2. The V segment lost 0 bases and the J segment 2 bases; nucleotides outside the gene matches: 5. The CDR3 totals 16 residues. Germline-derived CDR1 and CDR2 are SGHRS and YFSETQ. The CDR3 reads CASSLAGGRDTDTQYF. The CDR3 DNA reads TGCGCCAGCAGCTTGGCGGGGGGGCGAGACACAGATACGCAGTATTTT.

V and J are TRBV9 and TRBJ2-5; maybe TRBD2 (7 bases). This CDR3 comprises 15 residues. The V end was cut by 3 bases, the J end by 2 bases, with 14 bases between. The germline V gene has CDR1 SGDLS and CDR2 YYNGEE. CDR3 in DNA: TGTGCCAGCAGCGCCTTCAGGGGACTACAAGAGACCCAGTACTTC. This translates into CASSAFRGLQETQYF.

The chain uses TRBV5-6 and TRBJ2-7; 8 nucleotides agree with TRBD1. The germline gives CDR1 SGHDT, CDR2 YYEEEE. Losses at the gene ends were 2 bases for V and 6 bases for J; bases not matched to a gene: 10. The CDR3 has 15 amino acids. For the CDR3, the DNA is TGTGCCAGCAGCTTTGTCGGACAGGGACCGTTCGAGCAGTACGTC. Translating gives CASSFVGQGPFEQYV.

J is TRBJ2-3 and V is TRBV5-1; D is ambiguous. V was shortened by 3 bases and J by 3 bases, with 2 bases between the two germline ends. The germline V gene encodes CDR1 SGHRS and CDR2 YFSETQ. This CDR3 comprises 11 residues. The DNA of the CDR3 is TGCGCCAGCAGCTCGACAGATACGCAGTATTTT. This sequence encodes CASSSTDTQYF.

This clone was picked up one time. The CDR3 region has the DNA TGTGCCAGTAGGAAGATCAGGGGCAGGGGCACTGAAGCTTTCTTT. This translates into CASRKIRGRGTEAFF. The chain carries TRBV19 and TRBJ1-1; D is perhaps TRBD1 (6 bases). V gave up 6 bases and J gave up 4 bases, with 18 bases separating them. Germline lookup yields CDR1 LNHDA and CDR2 SQIVND (reference sequence). CDR3 size: 15 residues.

This clone came up once. J is TRBJ2-7 and V is TRBV6-6, with D possibly matching TRBD1 (6 bases). The CDR3 is 15 amino acids. From germline, CDR1 is MNHNY and CDR2 SVGAGI (reference sequence). V was pared by 2 bases and J by 7 bases, with 18 bases between. DNA of the CDR3: TGTGCCAGCAGTTACGGGGCAGGGGAGAGGGGGGAGCAGTACGTC. Its protein is CASSYGAGERGEQYV.

The chain couples TRBV5-1 to TRBJ1-2; D is unresolved. The CDR3 length is 15 residues. CDR1 and CDR2 from the germline V gene are SGHRS and YFSETQ. V lost 0 bases, J lost 0 bases, and 9 bases lay in between. DNA of the CDR3: TGCGCCAGCAGCTTGGATTGGAGCTCTAACTATGGCTACACCTTC. Encoded protein: CASSLDWSSNYGYTF.

V and J are TRBV19 and TRBJ1-5; D perhaps matches TRBD1 (5 bases). Trimming pared 9 bases from V and 5 bases from J, leaving 17 bases between. There are 14 residues in the CDR3. The germline V gene has CDR1 LNHDA and CDR2 SQIVND (reference sequence). DNA for the CDR3: TGTGCCAGGGCGGGGTCAAGGGGTTATCAGCCCCAGCATTTT. It translates to CARAGSRGYQPQHF.

This sequence joins TRBV7-9 and TRBJ2-3; D is undetermined. The CDR3 contains 12 residues. Trimming removed 7 bases at V and 5 bases at J, with 10 bases between. Germline V gives CDR1 SEHNR, CDR2 FQNEAQ (reference sequence). The CDR3 region is CASTHRGDTQYF. The CDR3 DNA sequence: TGTGCCAGCACCCACCGAGGAGATACGCAGTATTTT.

The genes are TRBV6-6 and TRBJ1-1, with a tentative D call TRBD1 (5 bases). The ends were cut back, 5 bases at V and 2 bases at J, with 15 bases in the middle. The CDR3 runs to 15 residues. CDR1 and CDR2 from the germline V gene are MNHNY and SVGAGI (reference sequence). CDR3 sequence reads: CASSPRRQPNTEAFF. In nucleotides, the CDR3 is TGTGCCAGCAGTCCGAGACGACAGCCTAACACTGAAGCTTTCTTT.

This sequence joins TRBV27 and TRBJ2-7, with D possibly matching TRBD2 (6 bases). The germline CDR1 and CDR2 sequences are MNHEY and SMNVEV (reference sequence). V was pared by 1 base and J by 2 bases, with 15 bases between. The CDR3 runs to 16 residues. The CDR3 DNA is TGTGCCAGCAGTTTATTGGGGGGAGCCCGTACCTACGAGCAGTACTTC. As protein: CASSLLGGARTYEQYF.

The chain joins TRBV2 to TRBJ2-7; D possibly corresponds to TRBD2 (6 bases). CDR1 is SNHLY and CDR2 is FYNNEI in the germline V gene. The CDR3 covers 11 residues. Trimming pared 7 bases from V and 6 bases from J, leaving 10 bases between. The CDR3, as DNA: TGTGCCAGCAAAGTCGGGAGCGAGCAGTACGTC. Translating gives CASKVGSEQYV.

This rearrangement joins TRBV19 to TRBJ2-7; D unclear. In germline, CDR1 is LNHDA, CDR2 SQIVND (reference sequence). The CDR3 has 14 amino acids. Trimming removed 5 bases from V and 2 bases from J, with 13 bases in between. The chain's CDR3 is CASSGAARPYEQYF. The CDR3, as DNA: TGTGCCAGTAGTGGTGCGGCGCGACCCTACGAGCAGTACTTC.

V is TRBV7-9 and J is TRBJ1-2; a weak D match, TRBD1 (6 bases). The CDR3 runs to 14 residues. Trimming stripped 5 bases from V and 5 bases from J, with 15 bases between. CDR1 and CDR2 from the germline V gene are SEHNR and FQNEAQ (reference sequence). CDR3 protein: CASSPPGHQYGYTF. The CDR3 DNA is TGTGCCAGCAGCCCCCCGGGACACCAATATGGCTACACCTTC. The whole variable domain, remainder taken from reference TRBV7-9 and TRBJ1-2, is DTGVSQNPRHKITKRGQNVTFRCDPISEHNRLYWYRQTLGQGPEFLTYFQNEAQLEKSRLLSDRFSAERPKGSFSTLEIQRTEQGDSAMYLCASSPPGHQYGYTFGSGTRLTVV.

The V gene is TRBV30, the J gene TRBJ1-1; 7 nucleotides match TRBD1. Germline lookup yields CDR1 GTSNPN and CDR2 SVGIG (reference sequence). V was pared by 0 bases and J by 3 bases, with 7 bases of the junction left unmatched. The CDR3 length is 15 residues. CDR3 sequence (DNA): TGTGCCTGGAGTGTACTAGACAGGGACTACACTGAAGCTTTCTTT. Translated, it gives CAWSVLDRDYTEAFF.

This rearrangement joins TRBV6-5 to TRBJ1-5; D gene unclear. Germline V gene lookup returns CDR1 MNHEY and CDR2 SVGAGI. The CDR3 runs to 14 residues. The germline V and J ends were trimmed by 6 bases and 1 base, with 10 bases remaining between them. CDR3: CASSHSRSNQPQHF. In DNA, the CDR3 is TGTGCCAGCAGCCACTCACGGAGCAATCAGCCCCAGCATTTT.

This clone was detected only a few times. This sequence joins TRBV6-1 and TRBJ1-3; D is undetermined. Germline lookup yields CDR1 MNHNS and CDR2 SASEGT. Trimming pared 2 bases from V and 0 bases from J, leaving 14 bases between. This CDR3 spans 17 amino acids. This CDR3 is CASSESLGSFSGNTIYF. The CDR3, as DNA: TGTGCCAGCAGTGAATCGTTGGGCAGCTTCTCTGGAAACACCATATATTTT.

V is TRBV4-1 and J is TRBJ2-3, with 7 bases that match TRBD2. The CDR3 spans 19 residues. Germline V gene data show CDR1 as MGHRA and CDR2 as YSYEKL. After removal of 1 base from V and 0 bases from J, the junction contained 13 bases not matched to a gene. Written as DNA, the CDR3 is TGCGCCAGCAGCCAAGTCTCAGCGGGGTCTGGGACTAGCACAGATACGCAGTATTTT. Its translation is CASSQVSAGSGTSTDTQYF.

The chain has TRBV3-1 (or the pseudogene TRBV3-2) and TRBJ2-1, with D possibly TRBD2 on 5 matching bases. Trimming removed 8 bases at V and 2 bases at J, with 19 bases between. This CDR3 is 16 amino acids long. Looked up from germline, CDR1 is LGHDT and CDR2 is YNNKEL (reference sequence). CDR3: CASSPSGNDPYNEQFF. In nucleotides, the CDR3 is TGTGCCAGCTCCCCATCCGGGAATGATCCCTACAATGAGCAGTTCTTC.

The CDR3 DNA follows: TGCGCCAGCAGTCCGCCCAGGGGTAACGGAAACACCATATATTTT. It is translated as CASSPPRGNGNTIYF. The genes are TRBV23-1 and TRBJ1-3; perhaps TRBD1 as D (6 bases). TRBV23-1 has ORF status, its function being uncertain. The V end lost 4 bases, the J end lost 4 bases, and 14 bases lay between the germline ends. The CDR3 covers 15 residues.

This chain links TRBV5-1 with TRBJ1-1, with 8 bases that match TRBD1. V shed 4 bases, J shed 1 base, and the junction held 9 bases outside the gene matches. The CDR3 sequence is 16 residues long. Germline loops: CDR1 SGHRS, CDR2 YFSETQ. The CDR3 loop is CASSPPGQGGNTEAFF. CDR3 coding DNA: TGCGCCAGCAGCCCCCCCGGACAGGGAGGGAACACTGAAGCTTTCTTT.